These 22 T cell receptor beta chains came from one sample sequenced in a study of shared clonotypes between healthy human individuals. Positive CCR7 selection of CD45RO-negative cells yielded the naive CD8 cells, and terminally differentiated effector memory CD45RA+ cells were excluded. Sequenced by immunoSEQ multiplex PCR; TCRdb stores in-frame clones only, minus some. In the table there are about 550,000 clones, roughly 95% of which are singletons. The sample taken for sequencing was naive CD8+ T cells sorted from blood. The receptors stem from a woman younger than 45 in good health.

V usage is TRBV6-5 and J usage is TRBJ2-1; D unclear. Germline values: CDR1 MNHEY, CDR2 SVGAGI. This CDR3 has 15 residues. V was cut by 6 bases and J by 2 bases, with 14 bases left in between. CDR3 sequence: CASRPVAETYNEQFF. As DNA, the CDR3 is TGTGCCAGCAGGCCGGTGGCTGAAACCTACAATGAGCAGTTCTTC.

The chain has TRBV5-6 and TRBJ2-3; 10 positions match TRBD1. Germline V gene data show CDR1 as SGHDT and CDR2 as YYEEEE. This CDR3 contains 16 residues. J was trimmed by 4 bases and V by 3 bases; bases with no gene match: 8. The CDR3 DNA sequence: TGTGCCAGCAGCTGGGCCGGGACAGGGGTCGCAGATACGCAGTATTTT. Its translation: CASSWAGTGVADTQYF.

The V and J genes are TRBV27 and TRBJ2-6; no definite D call. CDR1 MNHEY and CDR2 SMNVEV come from the germline V gene (reference sequence). Trimming cost V 5 bases and J 1 base, with 12 bases left between them. CDR3 length: 16 residues. The CDR3 region has the DNA TGTGCCAGCAGTCATACACGCGGTTCTGGGGCCAACGTCCTGACTTTC. Residues: CASSHTRGSGANVLTF.

The V and J genes are TRBV19 and TRBJ1-2; D perhaps matches TRBD1 (6 bases). V was clipped by 3 bases and J by 4 bases, with 15 bases between them. Per germline, CDR1 LNHDA and CDR2 SQIVND (reference sequence). The CDR3 runs to 15 residues. The CDR3 is CASSIGGAFGYGYTF. In DNA form, the CDR3 reads TGTGCCAGTAGTATTGGGGGGGCTTTCGGCTATGGCTACACCTTC.

The rearrangement joins TRBV19 to TRBJ2-6, with D perhaps matching TRBD1 (6 bases). The CDR3 contains 19 residues. Germline CDR1 LNHDA, CDR2 SQIVND (reference sequence). The V end was cut by 5 bases, the J end by 0 bases, with 20 bases between. The CDR3 here is CASSEDRGLLSSGANVLTF. Here the CDR3 DNA reads TGTGCCAGTAGTGAGGACAGAGGCCTACTGAGCTCTGGGGCCAACGTCCTGACTTTC.

The chain joins TRBV25-1 to TRBJ1-1; 8 nucleotides line up with TRBD1. CDR1 and CDR2 (germline): MGHDK, SYGVNS. The CDR3 length is 16 residues. With 3 bases clipped from V and 3 bases from J, the junction kept 9 bases outside the gene matches. CDR3 nucleotide sequence: TGTGCCAGCAGTGACCAAGACAGGGGCTTATACACTGAAGCTTTCTTT. It codes for CASSDQDRGLYTEAFF. The whole variable domain, remainder taken from reference TRBV25-1 and TRBJ1-1, is EADIYQTPRYLVIGTGKKITLECSQTMGHDKMYWYQQDPGMELHLIHYSYGVNSTEKGDLSSESTVSRIRTEHFPLTLESARPSHTSQYLCASSDQDRGLYTEAFFGQGTRLTVV.

The chain uses TRBV10-3 and TRBJ1-3, with D maybe TRBD1 (6 bases). This CDR3 contains 13 residues. The V end was cut by 6 bases, the J end by 6 bases, with 12 bases between. CDR1 is ENHRY and CDR2 is SYGVKD in the germline V gene. This chain's CDR3 is CAIRRTDENTIYF. As DNA, the CDR3 is TGTGCCATCAGGCGGACAGACGAAAACACCATATATTTT.

The chain carries TRBV2 and TRBJ2-1; perhaps D is TRBD1 or TRBD2 (5 bases each). CDR1 is SNHLY and CDR2 is FYNNEI in the germline V gene. CDR3 length equals 16 residues. Deletions cut 0 bases from V and 9 bases from J, with 18 bases between. CDR3 sequence reads: CASSEAGARTSSEQFF. The CDR3 DNA reads TGTGCCAGCAGTGAAGCCGGGGCCAGGACATCTTCTGAGCAGTTCTTC.

The chain combines TRBV6-1 with TRBJ2-7; D could derive from TRBD1 or TRBD2 (5 bases each). Trimming left V 2 bases short and J 7 bases short, with 18 bases between. Per the germline V gene, CDR1 is MNHNS and CDR2 is SASEGT. The CDR3 has 15 residues. The CDR3, as DNA: TGTGCCAGCAGTGAAACGATAGCAGGGACGGAGGAGCAGTACTTC. It translates to CASSETIAGTEEQYF.

The V call is TRBV7-9, the J call TRBJ2-3; 12 bases agree with TRBD2. Germline V gives CDR1 SEHNR, CDR2 FQNEAQ (reference sequence). This CDR3 contains 18 residues. Trimming removed 6 bases from V and 0 bases from J; junction bases left unmatched: 10. The CDR3 loop is CASSYCGTSGSSTDTQYF. CDR3 nucleotides: TGTGCCAGCAGTTACTGTGGGACTAGCGGGTCTAGCACAGATACGCAGTATTTT. Full variable domain (outside the CDR3, taken from reference TRBV7-9 and TRBJ2-3): DTGVSQNPRHKITKRGQNVTFRCDPISEHNRLYWYRQTLGQGPEFLTYFQNEAQLEKSRLLSDRFSAERPKGSFSTLEIQRTEQGDSAMYLCASSYCGTSGSSTDTQYFGPGTRLTVL.

The chain uses TRBV27 and TRBJ2-5; 7 nucleotides line up with TRBD1. The CDR3 totals 15 residues. Germline V gene data show CDR1 as MNHEY and CDR2 as SMNVEV (reference sequence). V gave up 4 bases and J gave up 1 base; unmatched junction bases: 6. The CDR3 DNA reads TGTGCCAGCAGTTCGGGACAGAACATCCAAGAGACCCAGTACTTC. Translation: CASSSGQNIQETQYF.

This clone was observed a single time. Other DNA sequences in this sample translate to the same CDR3. The chain carries TRBV5-6 and TRBJ2-7; TRBD2 might be the D (5 bases). Germline CDR1 and CDR2: SGHDT and YYEEEE. Trimming took 0 bases from V and 0 from J, leaving 10 bases between them. The CDR3 length is 15 residues. CDR3 loop: CASSLVAGSSYEQYF. The CDR3 bases are TGTGCCAGCAGCTTGGTGGCGGGTAGCTCCTACGAGCAGTACTTC.

The chain is built from TRBV11-2 and TRBJ2-2; 9 bases map to TRBD2. The CDR3 is made up of 15 amino acids. Unmatched junction bases numbered 6, after V lost 6 bases and J lost 4 bases. CDR1 and CDR2 from the germline V gene are SGHAT and FQNNGV. The DNA for the CDR3 is TGTGCCAGCAGGATAGCGGGAGACGGCACCGGGGAGCTGTTTTTT. Translated, it gives CASRIAGDGTGELFF.

The rearrangement joins TRBV5-6 to TRBJ2-1; 7 bases are a match to TRBD2. Germline CDR1 reads SGHDT; CDR2 reads YYEEEE. V trimming: 4 bases; J trimming: 9 bases; junction bases outside the gene matches: 13. This CDR3 has 15 residues. CDR3 protein: CASSPRLADFREQFF. The CDR3 DNA reads as TGTGCCAGCAGCCCCCGGCTAGCGGACTTTCGTGAGCAGTTCTTC.

Notes on this clone: A clone one base away is much larger, so this may be a read error. Other DNA variants within this sample encode the same CDR3. This chain links TRBV27 with TRBJ2-7, with D uncertain. CDR1 and CDR2 from the germline V gene are MNHEY and SMNVEV (reference sequence). The length of the CDR3 is 11 residues. Trimming left V 5 bases short and J 0 bases short, with 2 bases between. This chain's CDR3 is CASSPSYEQYF. CDR3 bases: TGTGCCAGCAGTCCCTCCTACGAGCAGTACTTC.

The chain uses TRBV14 and TRBJ2-7; 11 bases align to TRBD2. CDR3 size: 15 residues. Per germline, CDR1 SGHDN and CDR2 FVKESK. Trimming at V came to 2 bases and at J to 2 bases, leaving 2 bases not matched to a gene. The CDR3 protein is CASSQLAGGPYEQYF. DNA of the CDR3: TGTGCCAGCAGCCAACTAGCGGGAGGCCCCTACGAGCAGTACTTC.

The J gene is TRBJ2-1, the V gene TRBV6-4; TRBD2 agrees at 16 bases. Germline V gene sequence: CDR1 MRHNA, CDR2 SNTAGT. V lost 6 bases and J lost 9; bases outside the gene matches: 5. CDR3 length: 15 amino acids. DNA of the CDR3: TGTGCCAGCAGATCGGGACTAGCGGGAGGGACTGAGCAGTTCTTC. Translating it yields CASRSGLAGGTEQFF.

The J gene is TRBJ2-1, the V gene TRBV13; D not resolved. Looked up from germline, CDR1 is PRHDT and CDR2 is FYEKMQ (reference sequence). Trimming took 2 bases from V and 0 from J, leaving 5 bases between them. CDR3 length: 14 amino acids. The CDR3 sequence is CASSLPSSYNEQFF. CDR3 bases: TGTGCCAGCAGCTTACCGAGCTCCTACAATGAGCAGTTCTTC. Full variable domain (remainder filled in from reference TRBV13 and TRBJ2-1): AAGVIQSPRHLIKEKRETATLKCYPIPRHDTVYWYQQGPGQDPQFLISFYEKMQSDKGSIPDRFSAQQFSDYHSELNMSSLELGDSALYFCASSLPSSYNEQFFGPGTRLTVL.

This rearrangement joins TRBV28 to TRBJ2-7, with 10 bases fitting TRBD1. J lost 1 base, V lost 6 bases, and 9 bases had no gene match. Germline CDR1 MDHEN, CDR2 SYDVKM. This CDR3 has 16 residues. The DNA for the CDR3 is TGTGCCAGCAGCCATGGGGACAGGGGATGGTCCTACGAGCAGTACTTC. It encodes CASSHGDRGWSYEQYF.

The chain recombines TRBV27 with TRBJ2-7; 7 bases map to TRBD1. The CDR3 consists of 14 residues. The J segment lost 4 bases and the V segment lost 2 bases, leaving 5 bases of the junction unmatched. Germline assignment: CDR1 MNHEY and CDR2 SMNVEV (reference sequence). CDR3 coding DNA: TGTGCCAGCAGTTTAAAAGACAGGGAGTACGAGCAGTACTTC. Translating it yields CASSLKDREYEQYF.

This rearrangement joins TRBV2 to TRBJ1-5; 8 bases are shared with TRBD1. Germline trimming cut 2 bases from V and 8 bases from J; bases unmatched to any gene: 17. The CDR3 has 18 residues. Germline CDR1 and CDR2: SNHLY and FYNNEI. The CDR3 loop is CASSEKEGDRRPGEPQHF. The CDR3 DNA is TGTGCCAGCAGTGAAAAAGAGGGGGACAGGCGCCCCGGGGAGCCCCAGCATTTT.

The chain is built from TRBV7-9 and TRBJ1-4; D is ambiguous. V lost 2 bases to trimming and J lost 0 bases, with 4 bases between them. Germline CDR1 and CDR2: SEHNR and FQNEAQ (reference sequence). The CDR3 is 14 residues long. The CDR3 here is CASSLHATNEKLFF. CDR3 DNA sequence: TGTGCCAGCAGCTTACATGCAACTAATGAAAAACTGTTTTTT.